This T cell receptor (beta chain) derives from a study of cytomegalovirus exposure and HLA in healthy donors. Looking at the study overall: Earlier sequencing of some 190 million T cells yielded roughly 120 million unique TCR beta sequences. Study outcomes and limitations: According to a later analysis, donors in an Asian-associated ancestry cluster reportedly had fewer N-insertions than the approximately 730-donor mean. High specificity and sensitivity for cytomegalovirus status were reported for the classifier.

The PCR made use of 60 Vbeta and 13 Jbeta primers. Some clones are missing from TCRdb's copy, which holds only in-frame ones; the method was immunoSEQ multiplex PCR. Here the sample spans nearly 200,000 clones, around 75% being singletons. Per the germline V gene, CDR1 is SGHRS and CDR2 is YFSETQ. V was shortened by 1 base and J by 4 bases, with 7 bases between the two germline ends. The CDR3 runs to 13 residues. Notes on this clone: The antigen is unknown.

Sequencing input: PBMCs. The chain couples TRBV5-1 to TRBJ2-3, with a possible D match to TRBD1 (5 bases). The sequence came from a male donor in good health and CMV-seropositive. The CDR3 DNA reads as TGCGCCAGCAGCTTGTACAGGTCAGATACGCAGTATTTT. Amino acids: CASSLYRSDTQYF.